In its sample, the clone carrying this TCR beta chain was seen a few times. As yet, its antigen is unknown. A clone one base away is much larger, so this may be a read error. This record comes from a study of blood T cells in healthy people across ages. J lost 5 bases, V lost 11 bases, and 14 bases had no gene match. CDR3 length equals 15 residues. Notes on the study in general: Greater diversity and more naive CD4+ cells were seen in long-lived donors than in aged donors.

Combining a sample-barcoded 5' primer with a J-beta primer mix, a second PCR ran for roughly 6 to 12 cycles. A template-switch adaptor with 12 random nucleotides tagged each cDNA molecule. One entry per CDR3 protein, called by TCRdb with MiXCR from the 5' RACE reads. The sample lists some 900,000 distinct CDR3 sequences, 25% to 30% occurring once. The sequenced sample was blood. The chain recombines TRBV12-3 or TRBV12-4 with TRBJ2-1; 8 nucleotides agree with TRBD1. This clonotype originated in a woman of 80 years or more in good health. As DNA, the CDR3 is TGTGCCGGCACTCTGGGGGGACAGGCCGACAATGAGCAGTTCTTC. This gives the protein CAGTLGGQADNEQFF.